This T cell receptor (beta chain) was recovered during a study of T cell repertoires in cytomegalovirus infection. Looking at the study overall: Indications of both CMV infection and matching HLA type were provided by public TCR beta signatures. General study results and limits: Dominating the ex vivo response were HLA-C-restricted CMV-specific TCR beta clonotypes. Totalled public TCR beta family frequency picked out people who carried CMV plus the relevant HLA.

The CDR3 runs 15 residues. CDR1 and CDR2 from the germline V gene are SGHRS and YFSETQ. V lost 0 bases, J lost 4 bases, and 11 bases lay in between. TCRdb called the reads again in MiXCR, with one record for every CDR3 protein. The sample gives some 200,000 distinct CDR3 sequences, approximately 19% of which show up once; 2.9% is in the top ten. This clonotype was observed a few times. As yet, its antigen is unknown. V usage is TRBV5-1 and J usage is TRBJ2-1, with D maybe TRBD2 (6 bases). The clonotype was recovered from a human donor in good health (CMV status not recorded). Some clones in this sample may be carry-over from other donors' samples. Sequencing was carried out using PBMCs. The CDR3 nucleotides are TGCGCCAGCAGCTTGGAGGAGGGGTGGTACAATGAGCAGTTCTTC. This gives the protein CASSLEEGWYNEQFF.